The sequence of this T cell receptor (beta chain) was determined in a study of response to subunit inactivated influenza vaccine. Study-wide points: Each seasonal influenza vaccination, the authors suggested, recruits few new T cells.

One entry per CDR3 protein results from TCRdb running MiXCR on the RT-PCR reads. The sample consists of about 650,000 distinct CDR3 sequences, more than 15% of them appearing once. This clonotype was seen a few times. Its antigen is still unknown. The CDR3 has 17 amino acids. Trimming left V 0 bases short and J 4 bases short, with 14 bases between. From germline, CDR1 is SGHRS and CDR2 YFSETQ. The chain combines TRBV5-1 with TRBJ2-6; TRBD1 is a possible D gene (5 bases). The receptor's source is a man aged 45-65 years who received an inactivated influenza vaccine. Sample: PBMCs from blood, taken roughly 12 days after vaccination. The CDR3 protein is CASSLGDRSSGANVLTF. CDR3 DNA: TGCGCCAGCAGCTTGGGTGACAGATCTTCCGGGGCCAACGTCCTGACTTTC.